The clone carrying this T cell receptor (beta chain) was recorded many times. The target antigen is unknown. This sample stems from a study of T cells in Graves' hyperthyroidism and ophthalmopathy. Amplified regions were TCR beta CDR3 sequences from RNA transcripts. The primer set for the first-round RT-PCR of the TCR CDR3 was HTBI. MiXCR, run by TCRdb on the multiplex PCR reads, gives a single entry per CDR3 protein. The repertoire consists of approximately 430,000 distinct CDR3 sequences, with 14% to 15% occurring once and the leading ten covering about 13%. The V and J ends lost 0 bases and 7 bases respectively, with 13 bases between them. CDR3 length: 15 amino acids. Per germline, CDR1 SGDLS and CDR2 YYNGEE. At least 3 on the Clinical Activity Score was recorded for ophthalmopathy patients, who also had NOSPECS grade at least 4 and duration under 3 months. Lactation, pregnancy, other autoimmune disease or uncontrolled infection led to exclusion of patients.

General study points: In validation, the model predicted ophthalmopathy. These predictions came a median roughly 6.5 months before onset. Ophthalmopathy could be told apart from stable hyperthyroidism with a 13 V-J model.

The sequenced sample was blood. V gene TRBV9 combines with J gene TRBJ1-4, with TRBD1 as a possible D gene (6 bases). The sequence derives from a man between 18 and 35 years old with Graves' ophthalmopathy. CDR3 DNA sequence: TGTGCCAGCAGCGTAGGAGGGGGGATCGGTGAAAAACTGTTTTTT. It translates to CASSVGGGIGEKLFF. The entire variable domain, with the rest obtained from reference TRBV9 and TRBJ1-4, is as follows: DSGVTQTPKHLITATGQRVTLRCSPRSGDLSVYWYQQSLDQGLQFLIQYYNGEERAKGNILERFSAQQFPDLHSELNLSSLELGDSALYFCASSVGGGIGEKLFFGSGTQLSVL.